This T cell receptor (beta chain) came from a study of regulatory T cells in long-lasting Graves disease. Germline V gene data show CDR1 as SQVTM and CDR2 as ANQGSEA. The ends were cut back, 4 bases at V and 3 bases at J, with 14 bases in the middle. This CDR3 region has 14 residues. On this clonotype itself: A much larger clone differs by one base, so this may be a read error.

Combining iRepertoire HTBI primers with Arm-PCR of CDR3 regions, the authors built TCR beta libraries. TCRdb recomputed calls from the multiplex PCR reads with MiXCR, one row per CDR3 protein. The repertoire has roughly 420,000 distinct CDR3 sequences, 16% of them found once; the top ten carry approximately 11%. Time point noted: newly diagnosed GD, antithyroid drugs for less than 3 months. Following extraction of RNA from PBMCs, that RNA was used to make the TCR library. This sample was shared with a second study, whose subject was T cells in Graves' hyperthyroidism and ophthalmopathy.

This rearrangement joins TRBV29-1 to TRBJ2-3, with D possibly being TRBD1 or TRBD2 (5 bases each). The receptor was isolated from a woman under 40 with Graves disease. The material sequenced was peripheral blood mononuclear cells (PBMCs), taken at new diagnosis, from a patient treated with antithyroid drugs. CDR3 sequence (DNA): TGCAGCGTTGCGGGACCAGCGGATACAGATACGCAGTATTTT. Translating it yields CSVAGPADTDTQYF.